The sequence of this T cell receptor beta chain was determined in a study of beta chain features in type 1 diabetes (dated by TCRdb to 2017 to 2018). With respect to the entire study: No differences in mean age, gender distribution, total cell number or subset yield were found between patients and healthy donors. A total of about 110,000,000 sorted cells were examined across all samples, and a strong correlation was observed between cell number per subset and RNA yield. In the study, TCRB repertoires of sorted circulating CD4+ T cell subsets from recently diagnosed type 1 diabetes patients were compared with those of matched healthy donors. Regulatory and stem cell-like memory subsets were obtained from only 8 patients and about 8 healthy donors, while naive and central memory subsets were obtained from all 30 or so donors.

The paper's findings and limits, for the study overall: PCR might favor shorter templates, but patient and control samples were amplified and corrected together, so any skew would affect both groups equally. Naive, central memory and regulatory TCRB repertoires appeared to be more alike among patients than among healthy donors. At VDJ recombination sites, type 1 diabetes patients had fewer insertions and more deleted nucleotides, which implies abnormalities in thymic rearrangement. Because small numbers of individuals were included in the HLA sub-analyses, any influence of HLA type on TCRB rearrangement was left unresolved. Sequencing cDNA rather than genomic DNA could over-represent highly expressing activated cells, although activation and CD3 levels did not differ between groups. In all four CD4+ subsets, TCRB CDR3 length was moderately but significantly shorter in type 1 diabetes patients.

The entire isolated RNA was reverse transcribed using the High Capacity cDNA Reverse Transcription Kit, and thus expressed TCRB transcripts were sequenced. Deep immunoSEQ sequencing was performed on naive, central memory and regulatory T cell samples, with an average of about 3.6 million total reads per sample. Sorted cells were lysed in RLT buffer, and RNA was extracted using DNase-treated RNeasy Micro or Mini kits according to cell number. Each cell subset was processed on its own to prevent cross-contamination, while patient and healthy donor samples were processed together. The immunoSEQ multiplex PCR was used to amplify TCRB sequences from cDNA, yielding 87-bp fragments that span the CDR3 region. Amplicons were sequenced on the Illumina HiSeq platform. Regarding the original processing steps: PCR bias was computationally corrected using synthetic template baselines, reads within Hamming distance 2 were collapsed, and singletons that could not be merged were discarded. Reads were aligned to IMGT to assign V, D and J genes, CDR3 length, and insertions or deletions at six rearrangement sites. Within each subset, clonotype counts were normalized to sorted cell number, and only after that were true diversity and Gini coefficients computed with the tcR R package. Repertoire sharing was quantified using the overlap coefficient calculated on TCRB nucleotide sequences. Out-of-frame TCRB sequences from naive cells were analyzed to stand in for the pre-selection repertoire. Here the immuneACCESS table is served through TCRdb, limited to in-frame sequences with V and J called. Missing clones are a known gap in these copies; in checked studies unresolved V genes cover under half, and the rest lacks a known reason. D and trimming were read from the DNA, whereas the V and J calls and clone size are those reported in that table. In all, the sample holds 450,000 to 550,000 clones, and roughly 31% of those were seen once. Around 0.065% of the sample goes to the ten largest clones.

Each donor gave one peripheral blood draw, roughly 120 mL on average, collected into heparinised tubes. Using a panel that included CD45RO, CCR7, CD25, CD127, CD95 and CD27, naive, central memory, regulatory and stem cell-like memory CD4+ T cells were sorted on a BD FACSAria II. A purity above 95% was achieved for all sorted populations. PBMCs were isolated right away by Lymphoprep density gradient centrifugation and were stained directly, without culture. So that batch effects would be minimized, each experiment stained and sorted samples in pairs, pairing one healthy donor with one patient. Including cysteine and phenylalanine, the CDR3 has 16 amino acids. The CDR3 DNA has 48 bases and is translated from base 1. V is cut back by 2 bases and J by 3 bases, with 5 bases in the junction unmatched. Reading the germline V gene (reference sequence) gives CDR1 MNHEY and CDR2 SMNVEV. Notes on this clone: Its antigen is not yet known. No much larger clone exists at a distance of one base, and base qualities are not known.

The V and J genes are TRBV27 and TRBJ2-2; 8 middle bases align to TRBD2. The clonotype originates from a man aged 18 to 30 in good health. Sequenced: naive CD4+ T cells from blood. The cell subset or site label for this specimen denotes: true naive CD4+ T cells. The nucleotides are TGTGCCAGCAGTTTAAAAGCGGGAGACTACACCGGGGAGCTGTTTTTT. Its protein reads: CASSLKAGDYTGELFF.